This T cell receptor (beta chain) was sequenced for a study of breast tumors, draining lymph nodes, adjacent tissues. Regarding the study as a whole: The data were judged consistent with most tumor T cells coming from lymph node and expanding in tumor.

Breast cancer patients provided tissue from their axillary draining lymph nodes. As to this clonotype: Its specificity is not known.

TCRdb called the multiplex PCR reads again in MiXCR, with one record for every CDR3 protein. This table holds 150,000 to 250,000 distinct CDR3 sequences, around 29% found once. Sample: axillary lymph node tissue. This clonotype was obtained from a female donor with breast cancer. Some clones in this sample may be carry-over from other donors' samples.

The DNA of the CDR3 is TGCAGTGCTAGTCAGGGGGGCCACAATCAGCCCCAGCATTTT. This translates into CSASQGGHNQPQHF. The rearrangement joins TRBV20-1 to TRBJ1-5; 7 nucleotides agree with TRBD1. The germline V gene encodes CDR1 DFQATT and CDR2 SNEGSKA (reference sequence). The CDR3 runs to 14 residues. Trimming at V came to 3 bases and at J to 3 bases, leaving 5 bases not matched to a gene.